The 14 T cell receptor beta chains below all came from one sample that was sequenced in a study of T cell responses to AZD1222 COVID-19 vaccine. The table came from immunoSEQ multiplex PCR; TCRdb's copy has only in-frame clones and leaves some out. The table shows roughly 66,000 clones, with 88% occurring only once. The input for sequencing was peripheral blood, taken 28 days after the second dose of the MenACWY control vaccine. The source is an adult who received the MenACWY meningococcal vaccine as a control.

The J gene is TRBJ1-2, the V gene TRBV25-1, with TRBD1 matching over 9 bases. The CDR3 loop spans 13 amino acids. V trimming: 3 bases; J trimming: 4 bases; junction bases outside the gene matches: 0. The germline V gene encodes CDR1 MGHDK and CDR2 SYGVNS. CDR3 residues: CASSETGGYGYTF. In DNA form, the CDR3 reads TGTGCCAGCAGTGAGACAGGGGGCTATGGCTACACCTTC.

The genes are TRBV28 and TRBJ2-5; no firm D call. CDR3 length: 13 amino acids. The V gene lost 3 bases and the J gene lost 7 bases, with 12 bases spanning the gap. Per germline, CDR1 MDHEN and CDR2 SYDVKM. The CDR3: CASSLGNIGTQYF. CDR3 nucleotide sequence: TGTGCCAGCAGTTTGGGGAACATTGGGACCCAGTACTTC.

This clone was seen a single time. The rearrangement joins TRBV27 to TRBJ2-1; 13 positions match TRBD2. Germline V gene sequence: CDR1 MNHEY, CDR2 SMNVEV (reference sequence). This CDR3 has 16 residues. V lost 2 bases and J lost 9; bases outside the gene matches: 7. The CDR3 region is CASSLAQLAGGFEQFF. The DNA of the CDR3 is TGTGCCAGCAGTTTAGCCCAACTAGCGGGAGGGTTTGAGCAGTTCTTC.

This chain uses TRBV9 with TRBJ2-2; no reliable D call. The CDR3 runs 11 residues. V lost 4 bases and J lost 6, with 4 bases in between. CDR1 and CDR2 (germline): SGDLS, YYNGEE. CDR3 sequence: CASSLSGELFF. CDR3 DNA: TGTGCCAGCAGCCTCTCCGGGGAGCTGTTTTTT.

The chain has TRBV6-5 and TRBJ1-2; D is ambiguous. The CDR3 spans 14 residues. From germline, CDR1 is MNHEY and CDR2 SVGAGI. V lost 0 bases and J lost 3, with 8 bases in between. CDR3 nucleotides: TGTGCCAGCAGTTACTCGCACAGAGACTATGGCTACACCTTC. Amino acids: CASSYSHRDYGYTF.

CDR3 DNA: TGCGCCAGCAGTCAGGGATCTCATAGCAATCAGCCCCAGCATTTT. Translation gives CASSQGSHSNQPQHF. The rearrangement links TRBV5-1 to TRBJ1-5; TRBD1 is a possible D gene (5 bases). V lost 5 bases to trimming and J lost 0 bases, with 12 bases between them. The CDR3 runs to 15 residues. Germline CDR1 SGHRS, CDR2 YFSETQ.

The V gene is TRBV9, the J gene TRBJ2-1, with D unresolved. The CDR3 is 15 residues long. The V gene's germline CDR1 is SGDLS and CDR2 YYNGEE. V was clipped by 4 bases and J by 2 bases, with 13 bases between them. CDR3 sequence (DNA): TGTGCCAGCAGCATGTACGCGGAGACCTACAATGAGCAGTTCTTC. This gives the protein CASSMYAETYNEQFF.

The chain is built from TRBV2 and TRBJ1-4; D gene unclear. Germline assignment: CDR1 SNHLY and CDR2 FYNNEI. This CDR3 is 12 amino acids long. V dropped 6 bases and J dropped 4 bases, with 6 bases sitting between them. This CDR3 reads CASRVFNEKLFF. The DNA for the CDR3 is TGTGCCAGCAGAGTATTTAATGAAAAACTGTTTTTT.

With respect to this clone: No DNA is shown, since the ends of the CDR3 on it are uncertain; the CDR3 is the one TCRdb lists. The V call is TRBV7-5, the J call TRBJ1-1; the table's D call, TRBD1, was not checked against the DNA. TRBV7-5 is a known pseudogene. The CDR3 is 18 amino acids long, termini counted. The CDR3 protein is CVRSLVAPGTPMNTEAFF.

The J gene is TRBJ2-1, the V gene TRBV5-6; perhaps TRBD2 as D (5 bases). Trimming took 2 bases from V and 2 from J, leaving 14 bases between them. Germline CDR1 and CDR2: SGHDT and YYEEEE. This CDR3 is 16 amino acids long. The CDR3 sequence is CASSFGVFVAYNEQFF. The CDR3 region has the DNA TGTGCCAGCAGCTTCGGGGTGTTCGTGGCCTACAATGAGCAGTTCTTC.

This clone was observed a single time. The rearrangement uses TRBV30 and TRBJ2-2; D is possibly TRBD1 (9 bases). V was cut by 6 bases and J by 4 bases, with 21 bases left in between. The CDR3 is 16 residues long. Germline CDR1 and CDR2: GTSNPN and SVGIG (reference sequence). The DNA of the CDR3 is TGTGCCTGTACCCGGGGGGGACAGGGCCCCACCGGGGAGCTGTTTTTT. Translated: CACTRGGQGPTGELFF.

CDR3 protein: CASSTGGAKGYTF. The CDR3 nucleotides read TGTGCCAGCAGTACGGGGGGCGCGAAGGGCTACACCTTC. The chain recombines TRBV28 with TRBJ1-2; weak D call: TRBD1 (6 bases). Germline CDR1 MDHEN, CDR2 SYDVKM. There are 13 residues in the CDR3. V lost 5 bases and J 8 bases, leaving 15 bases between the germline ends.

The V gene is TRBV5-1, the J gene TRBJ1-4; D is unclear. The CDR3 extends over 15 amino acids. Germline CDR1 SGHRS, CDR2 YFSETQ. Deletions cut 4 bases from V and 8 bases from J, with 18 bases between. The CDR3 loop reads CASSTQNGREEKLFF. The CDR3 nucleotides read TGCGCCAGCAGCACGCAAAACGGGCGGGAGGAAAAACTGTTTTTT.

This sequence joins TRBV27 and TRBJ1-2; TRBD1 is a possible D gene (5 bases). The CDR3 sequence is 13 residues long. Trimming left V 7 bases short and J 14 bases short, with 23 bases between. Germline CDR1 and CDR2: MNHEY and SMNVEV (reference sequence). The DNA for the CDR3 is TGTGCCAGCATTAGCGTAAGGGACGGTGCAGCTACCTTC. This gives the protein CASISVRDGAATF.